This is a list of T cell receptor beta chains from one sample in a study of OX40 agonist ivuxolimab in advanced cancers. Data came from immunoSEQ multiplex PCR; TCRdb stores just in-frame clones and leaves some out. The sample shows some 64,000 clones, roughly 87% of them seen only once. Sequenced material: CD4+ or CD8+ T cells sorted from blood, taken in a trial of the OX40 agonist ivuxolimab. These receptors all come from an adult with an advanced solid tumor such as melanoma, head and neck, liver or kidney cancer. CDR3s include the opening cysteine and the closing phenylalanine or tryptophan. The D gene is left open where the match is weak. The size entry is marked missing in some rows and otherwise reads once, few, many or a size class.

size,J,V,D,CDR3,DNA
NA,TRBJ2-7,TRBV28,TRBD2,CASTTSGGRAYEQYF,TGTGCCAGCACAACGAGCGGCGGGAGGGCCTACGAGCAGTACTTC
once,TRBJ2-7,TRBV28,NA,CASSATGDRDSYEQYF,TGTGCCAGCAGCGCTACGGGAGACAGGGACTCCTACGAGCAGTACTTC
NA,TRBJ1-4,TRBV6-6,TRBD1,CASSRQGGESEKLFF,TGTGCCAGCAGTAGGCAGGGGGGGGAGAGTGAAAAACTGTTTTTT
NA,TRBJ2-1,TRBV14,TRBD2,CASSPDRDYYNEQFF,TGTGCCAGCAGCCCTGACCGGGACTACTACAATGAGCAGTTCTTC
NA,TRBJ2-5,TRBV28,TRBD2,CASSPGGRGWETQYF,TGTGCCAGTTCTCCTGGCGGGAGAGGCTGGGAGACCCAGTACTTC
NA,TRBJ1-1,TRBV19,NA,CASSIAGLANTEAFF,TGTGCCAGTAGTATTGCAGGGCTAGCGAACACTGAAGCTTTCTTT
NA,TRBJ1-2,TRBV11-2,NA,CASSMGPVGGFYGYTF,TGTGCCAGCAGCATGGGACCGGTGGGGGGGTTCTATGGCTACACCTTC
once,TRBJ2-5,TRBV5-1,NA,CASSLNREETQYF,TGCGCCAGCAGCTTGAACAGGGAAGAGACCCAGTACTTC
NA,TRBJ2-3,TRBV6-5,NA,CASSYISGTGPDTQYF,TGTGCCAGCAGTTACATCTCCGGGACCGGACCAGATACGCAGTATTTT
NA,TRBJ2-7,TRBV6-5,NA,CASSPRGHGYEQYF,TGTGCCAGCAGTCCCCGAGGACATGGCTACGAGCAGTACTTC
once,TRBJ2-3,TRBV28,TRBD2,CASSFSGSSDTQYF,TGTGCCAGCAGTTTTAGCGGGAGTTCCGATACGCAGTATTTT
NA,TRBJ2-7,TRBV28,TRBD2,CASRPLAGVWNEQYF,TGTGCCAGCCGCCCCCTAGCGGGAGTATGGAACGAGCAGTACTTC
few,TRBJ2-1,TRBV11-2,TRBD2,CASSLVAGGEQFF,TGTGCCAGCAGCTTAGTGGCGGGAGGAGAGCAGTTCTTC
NA,TRBJ2-1,TRBV5-1,NA,CASSLSLTLEENEQFF,TGCGCCAGCAGCTTGAGTTTGACTCTCGAGGAAAATGAGCAGTTCTTC
NA,TRBJ1-4,TRBV28,NA,CASSKGLEREKLFF,TGTGCCAGCAGTAAGGGACTCGAGAGGGAAAAACTGTTTTTT
NA,TRBJ2-7,TRBV7-6,TRBD2,CASSRTSGGAYEQYF,TGTGCCAGCAGCCGAACTAGCGGGGGTGCCTACGAGCAGTACTTC
few,TRBJ2-4,TRBV19,NA,CASSSPLAKNIQYF,TGTGCCAGTTCTTCACCGCTAGCCAAAAACATTCAGTACTTC
NA,TRBJ2-3,TRBV28,TRBD2,CASSLPAGGRDSDTQYF,TGTGCCAGCAGTTTGCCGGCGGGGGGGAGGGACTCAGATACGCAGTATTTT
NA,TRBJ1-1,TRBV7-7,NA,CASSLDRSTEAFF,TGTGCTAGCAGCTTAGACAGGAGTACTGAAGCTTTCTTT
NA,TRBJ2-1,TRBV6-4,TRBD2,CASSDTSGPYNEQFF,TGTGCCAGCAGTGATACTAGCGGGCCCTACAATGAGCAGTTCTTC
once,TRBJ1-4,TRBV5-1,NA,CASSLAGGEYEKLFF,TGCGCCAGCAGCTTGGCGGGGGGAGAGTATGAAAAACTGTTTTTT
NA,TRBJ2-7,TRBV28,TRBD1,CASSLARGQYEQYF,TGTGCCAGCAGTTTAGCCAGGGGGCAGTACGAGCAGTACTTC
few,TRBJ1-1,TRBV10-3,NA,CATNRGSTEAFF,TGTGCCACGAATCGCGGGAGCACTGAAGCTTTCTTT
NA,TRBJ1-1,TRBV18,NA,CASSVRESWRTEAFF,TGTGCCAGCTCAGTCCGAGAATCTTGGCGCACTGAAGCTTTCTTT
NA,TRBJ2-3,TRBV7-9,TRBD2,CASSFTTSGMSDTQYF,TGTGCCAGCAGCTTCACGACTAGCGGGATGTCAGATACGCAGTATTTT
NA,TRBJ2-3,TRBV18,NA,CASSPYLEDTQYF,TGTGCCAGCTCACCGTATTTGGAAGATACGCAGTATTTT
NA,TRBJ2-5,TRBV7-6,NA,CASSRGETQYF,TGTGCCAGCAGCCGTGGAGAGACCCAGTACTTC
NA,TRBJ1-1,TRBV4-3,NA,CASSGSLNTEAFF,TGCGCCAGCAGCGGGTCATTGAACACTGAAGCTTTCTTT
NA,TRBJ2-3,TRBV2,NA,CASDLRSTDTQYF,TGTGCCAGCGACCTCAGGAGCACAGATACGCAGTATTTT
NA,TRBJ2-6,TRBV6-5,NA,CASSSLGGANVLTF,TGTGCCAGCAGTTCCCTTGGGGGGGCCAACGTCCTGACTTTC
NA,TRBJ2-1,TRBV5-1,TRBD2,CASSAEQTTSGSHNEQFF,TGCGCCAGCAGCGCCGAACAAACGACTAGCGGGAGCCACAATGAGCAGTTCTTC
once,TRBJ2-2,TRBV6-4,NA,CASSDPGPSGGELFF,TGTGCCAGCAGTGACCCGGGTCCGAGTGGCGGGGAGCTGTTTTTT
few,TRBJ2-3,TRBV5-1,TRBD2,CASTKTSGTDTQYF,TGCGCCAGCACAAAGACTAGCGGAACAGATACGCAGTATTTT
NA,TRBJ1-4,TRBV7-9,NA,CATGPGGNNEKLFF,TGTGCCACCGGCCCGGGGGGGAACAATGAAAAACTGTTTTTT
NA,TRBJ2-3,TRBV7-9,NA,CASAPMWGVGGTDTQYF,TGTGCCAGCGCCCCCATGTGGGGCGTAGGAGGCACAGATACGCAGTATTTT
NA,TRBJ2-3,TRBV10-1,NA,CASSESTDTQYF,TGCGCCAGCAGTGAGAGCACAGATACGCAGTATTTT
NA,TRBJ1-4,TRBV19,NA,CASSSGGTYEKLFF,TGTGCCAGTAGCAGCGGAGGGACCTACGAAAAACTGTTTTTT
NA,TRBJ1-2,TRBV29-1,TRBD1,CSYRDSGAYGYTF,TGCAGCTACCGGGACAGCGGGGCCTATGGCTACACCTTC
NA,TRBJ2-5,TRBV10-3,TRBD2,CAIKRGDEETQYF,TGTGCCATCAAACGGGGGGATGAGGAGACCCAGTACTTC
NA,TRBJ2-1,TRBV7-3,TRBD2,CASSSSGGSSYNEQFF,TGTGCCAGCAGCTCCTCGGGAGGGAGCTCCTACAATGAGCAGTTCTTC
NA,TRBJ2-2,TRBV5-4,NA,CASSLGIRGAGELFF,TGTGCCAGCAGCTTGGGAATTCGCGGAGCCGGGGAGCTGTTTTTT
NA,TRBJ2-5,TRBV5-6,NA,CASSLVGSRAETQYF,TGTGCCAGCAGCTTGGTGGGATCTCGAGCGGAGACCCAGTACTTC
NA,TRBJ2-3,TRBV5-6,NA,CASSVPWGSDTQYF,TGTGCCAGCAGCGTGCCTTGGGGCTCGGATACGCAGTATTTT
NA,TRBJ2-7,TRBV7-2,NA,CASSLGLEGYEQYF,TGTGCCAGCAGCTTAGGTTTGGAGGGCTACGAGCAGTACTTC
few,TRBJ2-6,TRBV4-2,NA,CASSQEVFSGANVLTF,TGTGCCAGCAGCCAAGAGGTTTTCTCTGGGGCCAACGTCCTGACTTTC
NA,TRBJ2-2,TRBV11-1,NA,CASSLETGELFF,TGTGCCAGCAGCTTAGAGACCGGGGAGCTGTTTTTT
NA,TRBJ2-7,TRBV13,TRBD2,CASSSGTSDRLSEQYF,TGTGCCAGCAGCTCCGGGACTAGCGATAGGTTGTCCGAGCAGTACTTC
NA,TRBJ2-7,TRBV4-3,TRBD1,CASSQGGTGYYEQYF,TGCGCCAGCAGCCAAGGAGGGACAGGATACTACGAGCAGTACTTC